One and the same sample provided the 23 T cell receptor beta chains below, sequenced in a study of blood T cell repertoires in COVID-19. Method: immunoSEQ multiplex PCR; TCRdb's copy keeps in-frame clones and lacks some. The sample records roughly 120,000 clones, around nine tenths being singletons. The sample comprised peripheral blood. The receptors were gathered from a man in his fifties with COVID-19, enrolled during active disease.

The chain is built from TRBV4-3 and TRBJ2-4; D is perhaps TRBD2 (5 bases). The CDR3 contains 15 residues. Trimming removed 1 base from V and 1 base from J, with 8 bases in between. In germline, CDR1 is LGHNA, CDR2 YSLEER. The CDR3 DNA reads TGCGCCAGCAGCCAAGTCCTAGCTGCCAAAAACATTCAGTACTTC. As protein: CASSQVLAAKNIQYF.

V usage is TRBV2 and J usage is TRBJ1-5, with TRBD1 identical over 8 bases. Germline CDR1 SNHLY, CDR2 FYNNEI. The CDR3 runs to 15 residues. Trimming cost V 6 bases and J 6 bases; bases outside gene matches: 10. CDR3 loop: CASSGGQGDFQPQHF. As DNA, the CDR3 is TGTGCCAGCAGCGGAGGACAGGGCGATTTTCAGCCCCAGCATTTT. The full variable domain, rest sourced from reference TRBV2 and TRBJ1-5, is EPEVTQTPSHQVTQMGQEVILRCVPISNHLYFYWYRQILGQKVEFLVSFYNNEISEKSEIFDDQFSVERPDGSNFTLKIRSTKLEDSAMYFCASSGGQGDFQPQHFGDGTRLSIL.

The rearrangement joins TRBV19 to TRBJ1-1; 7 nucleotides line up with TRBD1. Trimming took 5 bases from V and 2 from J; bases not matched to a gene: 5. The germline V gene encodes CDR1 LNHDA and CDR2 SQIVND (reference sequence). The CDR3 length is 14 residues. The CDR3 reads CASSWDRRNTEAFF. The CDR3 DNA reads TGTGCCAGTAGTTGGGACAGAAGAAACACTGAAGCTTTCTTT.

This clone was seen just once. The chain has TRBV24-1 and TRBJ1-6, with D perhaps matching TRBD1 (6 bases). From germline, CDR1 is KGHDR and CDR2 SFDVKD. Deletions cut 9 bases from V and 7 bases from J, with 15 bases between. The CDR3 has 14 amino acids. The chain's CDR3 is CATPHRVGNSPLHF. CDR3 DNA: TGTGCCACCCCTCACAGGGTAGGCAATTCACCCCTCCACTTT.

The chain joins TRBV29-1 to TRBJ2-4, with D possibly being TRBD2 (6 bases). V dropped 0 bases and J dropped 9 bases, with 12 bases sitting between them. This CDR3 has 13 amino acids. CDR1 and CDR2 (germline): SQVTM, ANQGSEA. CDR3 loop: CSVEDQRESIQYF. CDR3 DNA sequence: TGCAGCGTTGAAGATCAACGGGAGAGCATTCAGTACTTC. Full variable domain (rest looked up from reference TRBV29-1 and TRBJ2-4): SAVISQKPSRDICQRGTSLTIQCQVDSQVTMMFWYRQQPGQSLTLIATANQGSEATYESGFVIDKFPISRPNLTFSTLTVSNMSPEDSSIYLCSVEDQRESIQYFGAGTRLSVL.

The J gene is TRBJ2-7, the V gene TRBV28; D is possibly TRBD2 (6 bases). Germline V lookup: CDR1 MDHEN, CDR2 SYDVKM. Trimming took 5 bases from V and 5 from J, leaving 22 bases between them. The CDR3 has 16 residues. The CDR3 region has the DNA TGTGCCAGCAGTCGGGACTCTCGTCCAAACTTCCACGAGCAGTACTTC. Translation gives CASSRDSRPNFHEQYF.

The chain recombines TRBV5-4 with TRBJ2-2; D call uncertain. CDR3 length: 14 amino acids. The germline V gene has CDR1 SGHNT and CDR2 YYREEE (reference sequence). The V and J ends lost 4 bases and 9 bases respectively, with 16 bases between them. The CDR3 nucleotides are TGTGCCAGCAGCATGGACCAGGTCAACCGGGAGCTGTTTTTT. As protein: CASSMDQVNRELFF.

The chain links TRBV10-3 to TRBJ1-2; D is unclear. CDR1 is ENHRY, CDR2 SYGVKD, per germline. The V end was cut by 1 base, the J end by 11 bases, with 11 bases between. This CDR3 is 12 amino acids long. CDR3 in amino acids: CAISEFGGGYTF. In DNA, the CDR3 is TGTGCCATCAGTGAGTTTGGTGGAGGGTACACCTTC.

The CDR3 DNA reads TGTGCCAGCAGTTACTCGATGGCCAGGGTGGGCTACACCTTC. The encoded protein is CASSYSMARVGYTF. V is TRBV6-5 and J is TRBJ1-2; TRBD1 is a possible D gene (5 bases). Trimming pared 0 bases from V and 8 bases from J, leaving 13 bases between. CDR3 size: 14 residues. Germline CDR1 and CDR2: MNHEY and SVGAGI.

This chain connects TRBV7-8 to TRBJ1-6, with a possible D match to TRBD1 (6 bases). The CDR3 is 15 residues long. CDR1 is SGHVS, CDR2 FQNEAQ, per germline. V was pared by 0 bases and J by 5 bases, with 8 bases between. This chain's CDR3 is CASSLAGQNNSPLHF. The CDR3 nucleotides read TGTGCCAGCAGCTTAGCGGGACAAAATAATTCACCCCTCCACTTT.

The chain recombines TRBV10-3 with TRBJ2-2, with 10 bases identical to TRBD2. With 5 bases clipped from V and 2 bases from J, the junction kept 2 bases outside the gene matches. CDR1 and CDR2 from the germline V gene are ENHRY and SYGVKD. The CDR3 spans 15 residues. The chain's CDR3 is CAISSGRANTGELFF. The CDR3 DNA follows: TGTGCCATCAGTAGCGGGAGGGCCAACACCGGGGAGCTGTTTTTT.

The chain links TRBV30 to TRBJ1-4; D is uncertain. This CDR3 region has 13 residues. Trimming pared 8 bases from V and 5 bases from J, leaving 15 bases between. The germline V gene encodes CDR1 GTSNPN and CDR2 SVGIG (reference sequence). The CDR3 coding sequence is TGTGCCGGAAGATCGGGGTCCAATGAAAAACTGTTTTTT. Protein sequence: CAGRSGSNEKLFF.

The V call is TRBV18, the J call TRBJ2-6; D gene uncertain. The V end lost 3 bases, the J end lost 1 base, and 7 bases lay between the germline ends. The CDR3 extends over 15 amino acids. In germline, CDR1 is KGHSH, CDR2 LQKENI. In DNA, the CDR3 is TGTGCCAGCTCACCCACCGAGTCTGGGGCCAACGTCCTGACTTTC. Its translation is CASSPTESGANVLTF.

The J gene is TRBJ1-3, the V gene TRBV4-1; 9 bases fit TRBD1. Germline lookup yields CDR1 MGHRA and CDR2 YSYEKL. The CDR3 sequence is 16 residues long. The V and J ends lost 4 bases and 3 bases, in that order; junction bases with no gene match: 7. CDR3 DNA sequence: TGCGCCAGCAGCCTTGTGGGACAGGGCTTTGGAAACACCATATATTTT. Protein product: CASSLVGQGFGNTIYF.

The V gene is TRBV9, the J gene TRBJ2-3; 11 bases line up with TRBD1. Germline V gives CDR1 SGDLS, CDR2 YYNGEE. J lost 8 bases, V lost 5 bases, and 4 bases had no gene match. The CDR3 is 13 amino acids. The chain's CDR3 is CASRGQGDVTQYF. DNA for the CDR3: TGTGCCAGCAGGGGACAGGGGGACGTTACGCAGTATTTT.

The chain combines TRBV7-2 with TRBJ2-7; D may be TRBD1 (8 bases). The CDR3 is 14 residues long. V lost 5 bases, J lost 1 base, and 12 bases lay in between. Germline-derived CDR1 and CDR2 are SGHTA and FQGNSA. CDR3 sequence reads: CASSIQGGSYEQYF. As DNA, the CDR3 is TGTGCCAGCAGCATACAGGGGGGGTCCTACGAGCAGTACTTC. The full variable domain, its missing parts supplied by reference TRBV7-2 and TRBJ2-7, is GAGVSQSPSNKVTEKGKDVELRCDPISGHTALYWYRQSLGQGLEFLIYFQGNSAPDKSGLPSDRFSAERTGGSVSTLTIQRTQQEDSAVYLCASSIQGGSYEQYFGPGTRLTVT.

V is TRBV20-1 and J is TRBJ1-2; 11 nucleotides line up with TRBD1. The CDR3 is 16 amino acids. The V gene's germline CDR1 is DFQATT and CDR2 SNEGSKA (reference sequence). With V trimmed by 3 bases and J by 3 bases, 9 bases remained unmatched. The CDR3 nucleotides are TGCAGTGCTAGTCGGACAGGGGGCGTCTGGGACTATGGCTACACCTTC. Protein product: CSASRTGGVWDYGYTF.

This clone was seen a single time. The chain links TRBV19 to TRBJ2-1, with 10 bases fitting TRBD2. In germline, CDR1 is LNHDA, CDR2 SQIVND (reference sequence). V was pared by 6 bases and J by 0 bases, with 17 bases of the junction left unmatched. The CDR3 consists of 20 residues. CDR3 nucleotide sequence: TGTGCCAGTAGACCGGGGGACAGTTTGACTAGCGGGCCCTCCTACAATGAGCAGTTCTTC. Amino acids: CASRPGDSLTSGPSYNEQFF.

This clone has only a few counts. This chain uses TRBV6-5 with TRBJ1-2, with 7 bases matching TRBD1. J lost 4 bases, V lost 6 bases, and 2 bases had no gene match. Germline lookup yields CDR1 MNHEY and CDR2 SVGAGI. The CDR3 length is 12 residues. CDR3 DNA: TGTGCCAGCAGCCGGGACAGCTATGGCTACACCTTC. This encodes CASSRDSYGYTF.

This chain joins TRBV4-1 and TRBJ1-5, with D possibly being TRBD1 (6 bases). With 0 bases removed from V and 6 bases from J, the gap between germline ends came to 9 bases. This CDR3 spans 14 amino acids. The germline V gene encodes CDR1 MGHRA and CDR2 YSYEKL. This CDR3 reads CASSQDWGPQPQHF. The CDR3 DNA reads TGCGCCAGCAGCCAAGATTGGGGGCCTCAGCCCCAGCATTTT.

On this clone: This sample also contains other DNA sequences that code for the same CDR3. V and J are TRBV5-1 and TRBJ2-1; 13 bases match TRBD2. The length of the CDR3 is 15 residues. The germline gives CDR1 SGHRS, CDR2 YFSETQ. J gave up 4 bases and V 3 bases, and 1 base lay outside the gene matches. The CDR3, as DNA: TGCGCCAGCAGCTCGACTAGCGGGGGGTACAATGAGCAGTTCTTC. Residues: CASSSTSGGYNEQFF.

The gene calls are TRBV27 and TRBJ2-3; 7 bases line up with TRBD1. This CDR3 has 16 amino acids. V dropped 5 bases and J dropped 1; count of bases not matched to a gene: 9. From germline, CDR1 is MNHEY and CDR2 SMNVEV (reference sequence). CDR3 DNA: TGTGCCAGCAGTCCCCGACAGGGATGGGGCACAGATACGCAGTATTTT. Its translation is CASSPRQGWGTDTQYF.

The chain is built from TRBV7-9 and TRBJ2-6; unclear D gene. The germline gives CDR1 SEHNR, CDR2 FQNEAQ (reference sequence). The CDR3 extends over 17 amino acids. Trimming pared 4 bases from V and 4 bases from J, leaving 17 bases between. CDR3 region: CASSSLPEGSGANVLTF. DNA of the CDR3: TGTGCCAGCAGCTCACTCCCGGAAGGTAGCGGGGCCAACGTCCTGACTTTC.